The TCR beta chain under discussion was sequenced for a study of beta chain features in type 1 diabetes. Isolated RNA was reverse transcribed in full, so expressed TCRB transcripts were sequenced. Method: immunoSEQ multiplex PCR; TCRdb's copy keeps in-frame clones and lacks some. The table lists 200,000 to 250,000 clones, roughly 30% of them singletons, with under 5% in the top ten. This clone showed up just once. V lost 4 bases to trimming and J lost 3 bases, with 18 bases between them. The CDR3 contains 16 residues. CDR1 is LNHDA, CDR2 SQIVND, per germline (reference sequence). Material for sequencing was central memory CD4+ T cells from blood. The clonotype was recovered from a man in his thirties or forties in good health. J is TRBJ1-1 and V is TRBV19; D is ambiguous. Here the CDR3 reads CASSTHPGSGDTEAFF. The CDR3 nucleotides read TGTGCCAGTAGTACACACCCGGGGTCTGGGGACACTGAAGCTTTCTTT.